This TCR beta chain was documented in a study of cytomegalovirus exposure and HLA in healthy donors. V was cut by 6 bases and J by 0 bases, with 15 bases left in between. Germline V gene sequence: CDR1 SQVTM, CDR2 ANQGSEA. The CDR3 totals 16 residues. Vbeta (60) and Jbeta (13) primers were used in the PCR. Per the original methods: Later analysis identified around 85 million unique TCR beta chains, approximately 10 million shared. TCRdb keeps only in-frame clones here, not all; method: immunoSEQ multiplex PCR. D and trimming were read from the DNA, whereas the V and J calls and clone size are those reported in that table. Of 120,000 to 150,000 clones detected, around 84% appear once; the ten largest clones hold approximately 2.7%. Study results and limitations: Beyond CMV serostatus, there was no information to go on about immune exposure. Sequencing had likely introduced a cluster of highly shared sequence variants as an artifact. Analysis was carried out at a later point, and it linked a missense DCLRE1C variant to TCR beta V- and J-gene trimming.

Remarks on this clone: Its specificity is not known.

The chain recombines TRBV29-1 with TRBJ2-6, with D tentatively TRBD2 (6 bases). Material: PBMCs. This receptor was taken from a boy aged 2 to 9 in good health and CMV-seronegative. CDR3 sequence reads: CSVRRRASSGANVLTF. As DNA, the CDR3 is TGCAGCGTCCGTAGGAGGGCGAGCTCTGGGGCCAACGTCCTGACTTTC.